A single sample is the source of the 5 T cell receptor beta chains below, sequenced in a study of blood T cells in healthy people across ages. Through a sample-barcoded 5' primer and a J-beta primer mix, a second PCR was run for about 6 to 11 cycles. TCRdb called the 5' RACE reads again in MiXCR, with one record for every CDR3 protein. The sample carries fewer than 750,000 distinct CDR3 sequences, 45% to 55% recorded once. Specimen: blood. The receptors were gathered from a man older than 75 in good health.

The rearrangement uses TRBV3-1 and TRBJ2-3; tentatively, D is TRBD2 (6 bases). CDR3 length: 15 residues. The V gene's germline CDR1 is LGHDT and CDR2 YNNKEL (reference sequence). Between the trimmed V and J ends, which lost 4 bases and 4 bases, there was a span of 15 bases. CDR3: CASSPNLGGADTQYF. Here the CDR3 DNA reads TGTGCCAGCAGCCCCAATTTAGGAGGGGCAGATACGCAGTATTTT.

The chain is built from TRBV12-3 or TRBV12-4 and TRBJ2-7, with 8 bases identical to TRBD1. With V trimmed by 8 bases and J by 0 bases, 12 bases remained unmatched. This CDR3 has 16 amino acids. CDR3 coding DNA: TGTGCCAGCTCAGCCGACCGGGACAGGTACTCCTACGAGCAGTACTTC. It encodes CASSADRDRYSYEQYF.

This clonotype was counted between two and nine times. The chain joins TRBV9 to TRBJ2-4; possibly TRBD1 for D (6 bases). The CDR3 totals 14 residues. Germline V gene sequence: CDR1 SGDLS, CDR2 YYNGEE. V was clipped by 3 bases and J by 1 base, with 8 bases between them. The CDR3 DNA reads TGTGCCAGCAGCGCAGGGGTGGCCAAAAACATTCAGTACTTC. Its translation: CASSAGVAKNIQYF.

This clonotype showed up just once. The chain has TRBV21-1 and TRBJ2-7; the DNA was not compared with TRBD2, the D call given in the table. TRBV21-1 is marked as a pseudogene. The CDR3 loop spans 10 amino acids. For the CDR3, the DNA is TGCCACTGGGGAGGGCGAGAGCAGTACTTC. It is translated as CHWGGREQYF.

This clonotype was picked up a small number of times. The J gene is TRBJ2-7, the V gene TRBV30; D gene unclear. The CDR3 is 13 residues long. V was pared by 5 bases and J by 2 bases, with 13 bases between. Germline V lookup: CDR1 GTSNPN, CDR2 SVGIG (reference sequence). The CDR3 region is CAWRRGNTYEQYF. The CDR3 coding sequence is TGTGCCTGGCGGAGAGGTAACACCTACGAGCAGTACTTC.